Listed below are T cell receptor beta chains from one sample, sequenced in a study of regulatory T cells in long-lasting Graves disease. TCRdb re-derived calls from the multiplex PCR reads in MiXCR, one entry per CDR3 protein. The table shows 420,000 or so distinct CDR3 sequences, with 20% to 30% occurring only once. Here the sequenced sample was peripheral blood mononuclear cells (PBMCs), taken when the disease was refractory, from a patient treated with antithyroid drugs. The origin of the receptors is a female donor with Graves disease. Each CDR3 is given with its conserved first and last residue. D genes are given only for firm matches. Some rows mark clone size as missing; the rest say once, few, many or name a class of expanded clone.

clone_size: many
j_call: TRBJ1-2
v_call: TRBV12-3/TRBV12-4
d_call: TRBD1
cdr3_nt: TGTGCCAGCAGGCCAACAGGGGTGGATGGCTACACCTTC
cdr3_aa: CASRPTGVDGYTF

clone_size: few
j_call: TRBJ1-1
v_call: TRBV29-1
d_call: .
cdr3_nt: TGCAGCGTTGAGGAGGGGGGAACTGAAGCTTTCTTT
cdr3_aa: CSVEEGGTEAFF

clone_size: few
j_call: TRBJ1-2
v_call: TRBV5-1
d_call: TRBD1
cdr3_nt: TGCGCCAGCAGCTTGGCCGGGACAGGGGGCATTGGCTACACCTTC
cdr3_aa: CASSLAGTGGIGYTF

clone_size: .
j_call: TRBJ1-3
v_call: TRBV29-1
d_call: TRBD1
cdr3_nt: TGCAGCGTGACAGGGTTAGGAAACACCATATATTTT
cdr3_aa: CSVTGLGNTIYF

clone_size: few
j_call: TRBJ2-7
v_call: TRBV29-1
d_call: .
cdr3_nt: TGCAGCGTTGGCGGGCCCTCCTACGAGCAGTACTTC
cdr3_aa: CSVGGPSYEQYF

clone_size: many
j_call: TRBJ1-1
v_call: TRBV7-8
d_call: TRBD1
cdr3_nt: TGTGCCAGCAGCCCTAACAGGGGGATGAACACTGAAGCTTTCTTT
cdr3_aa: CASSPNRGMNTEAFF

clone_size: .
j_call: TRBJ1-1
v_call: TRBV20-1
d_call: TRBD1
cdr3_nt: TGCAGTGGCCGACAGGGTGATACTGAAGCTTTCTTT
cdr3_aa: CSGRQGDTEAFF

clone_size: many
j_call: TRBJ2-1
v_call: TRBV30
d_call: .
cdr3_nt: TGTGCCTGGAGTGTTCTCTCGGACTACAATGAGCAGTTCTTC
cdr3_aa: CAWSVLSDYNEQFF

clone_size: .
j_call: TRBJ1-2
v_call: TRBV9
d_call: .
cdr3_nt: TGTGCCAGCAGCGCACAGGTCTCAGCTAACTATGGCTACACCTTC
cdr3_aa: CASSAQVSANYGYTF

clone_size: few
j_call: TRBJ2-5
v_call: TRBV24-1
d_call: .
cdr3_nt: TGTGCCACCAGTAGGGGGGAAGAGACCCAGTACTTC
cdr3_aa: CATSRGEETQYF

clone_size: few
j_call: TRBJ2-6
v_call: TRBV6-1
d_call: .
cdr3_nt: TGTGCCAGCATCGGCATTCGGTGGTCTGGGGCCAACGTCCTGACTTTC
cdr3_aa: CASIGIRWSGANVLTF

clone_size: many
j_call: TRBJ2-7
v_call: TRBV2
d_call: .
cdr3_nt: TGTGCCAGCAGCAGACAGGCAATTACCTCCTACGAGCAGTACTTC
cdr3_aa: CASSRQAITSYEQYF

clone_size: few
j_call: TRBJ2-7
v_call: TRBV11-2
d_call: TRBD2
cdr3_nt: TGTGCCAGCACCCCTATTAGCGGGAAATTAACCTACGAGCAGTACTTC
cdr3_aa: CASTPISGKLTYEQYF

clone_size: .
j_call: TRBJ2-7
v_call: TRBV18
d_call: .
cdr3_nt: TGTGCCAGCTCACTCAAGGACAGGGAGGGGGAGCAGTACTTC
cdr3_aa: CASSLKDREGEQYF

clone_size: .
j_call: TRBJ2-2
v_call: TRBV7-2
d_call: .
cdr3_nt: TGTGCCAGCAGCTTCCCCCGTGAGCGGGCGGCGAACACCGGGGAGCTGTTTTTT
cdr3_aa: CASSFPRERAANTGELFF

clone_size: .
j_call: TRBJ1-4
v_call: TRBV18
d_call: .
cdr3_nt: TGTGCCAGCTCACCACCGTCGGGGGGGAATGAAAAACTGTTTTTT
cdr3_aa: CASSPPSGGNEKLFF

clone_size: .
j_call: TRBJ1-1
v_call: TRBV3-1
d_call: .
cdr3_nt: TGTGCCAGCAGCCCAACCCGGACAAACACTGAAGCTTTCTTT
cdr3_aa: CASSPTRTNTEAFF

clone_size: many
j_call: TRBJ1-1
v_call: TRBV12-3/TRBV12-4
d_call: .
cdr3_nt: TGTGCCAGCAGTTTAGACAAGCATTCGATGAACACTGAAGCTTTCTTT
cdr3_aa: CASSLDKHSMNTEAFF

clone_size: few
j_call: TRBJ2-7
v_call: TRBV2
d_call: TRBD1
cdr3_nt: TGTGCCAGCAGTGAAGGGTACAGGGGGGCCTACGAGCAGTACTTC
cdr3_aa: CASSEGYRGAYEQYF

clone_size: few
j_call: TRBJ1-2
v_call: TRBV6-1
d_call: .
cdr3_nt: TGTGCCAGCAGTAAAGGACAGAACTATGGCTACACCTTC
cdr3_aa: CASSKGQNYGYTF

clone_size: .
j_call: TRBJ2-7
v_call: TRBV28
d_call: TRBD2
cdr3_nt: TGTGCCAGCAGTAGACTAGCGGGGACGGACGAGCAGTACTTC
cdr3_aa: CASSRLAGTDEQYF

clone_size: few
j_call: TRBJ1-2
v_call: TRBV6-9
d_call: .
cdr3_nt: TGTGCCAGCAGTTATTGGGGGCGCAACAACTATGGCTACACCTTC
cdr3_aa: CASSYWGRNNYGYTF

clone_size: .
j_call: TRBJ2-1
v_call: TRBV6-5
d_call: TRBD2
cdr3_nt: TGTGCCAGCAGTTACCGACTAGCGGGAGTTCTCGACAATGAGCAGTTCTTC
cdr3_aa: CASSYRLAGVLDNEQFF

clone_size: .
j_call: TRBJ2-3
v_call: TRBV29-1
d_call: .
cdr3_nt: TGCAGCGCTTACAGCACAGATACGCAGTATTTT
cdr3_aa: CSAYSTDTQYF

clone_size: .
j_call: TRBJ1-1
v_call: TRBV29-1
d_call: .
cdr3_nt: TGCAGCGCTAGACAGAGGAACACTGAAGCTTTCTTT
cdr3_aa: CSARQRNTEAFF

clone_size: many
j_call: TRBJ1-5
v_call: TRBV2
d_call: .
cdr3_nt: TGTGCCAGCAGGGGGAGGGGTCAGCCCCAGCATTTT
cdr3_aa: CASRGRGQPQHF

clone_size: many
j_call: TRBJ1-5
v_call: TRBV6-9
d_call: .
cdr3_nt: TGTGCCAGCAGTTACTATAGGGATCAAGAGGGACCCCAGCATTTT
cdr3_aa: CASSYYRDQEGPQHF

clone_size: many
j_call: TRBJ2-1
v_call: TRBV28
d_call: .
cdr3_nt: TGTGCCAGCAGTTTAATGTCGGGAGGGACAGACGATGAGCAGTTCTTC
cdr3_aa: CASSLMSGGTDDEQFF

clone_size: many
j_call: TRBJ2-7
v_call: TRBV27
d_call: .
cdr3_nt: TGTGCCAGCAGGAGTATTACCGAGCAGTACTTC
cdr3_aa: CASRSITEQYF

clone_size: .
j_call: TRBJ2-5
v_call: TRBV29-1
d_call: TRBD2
cdr3_nt: TGCAGCGTTGAAGATTTGGTCCTAGCGGGAGTTGGGACCCAGTACTTC
cdr3_aa: CSVEDLVLAGVGTQYF

clone_size: .
j_call: TRBJ2-7
v_call: TRBV14
d_call: TRBD1
cdr3_nt: TGTGCCAGCAGCCAAGGAGTCCCGGGACAGGGGGTCGAGCAGTACTTC
cdr3_aa: CASSQGVPGQGVEQYF

clone_size: .
j_call: TRBJ1-5
v_call: TRBV20-1
d_call: .
cdr3_nt: TGCAGTGCTAGTGGTTCATGGGGCAATCAGCCCCAGCATTTT
cdr3_aa: CSASGSWGNQPQHF